A selection of T cell receptor beta chains follows, all from one sample in a study of blood T cell repertoires in COVID-19. Only in-frame clones appear in the TCRdb table, and some are missing; sequencing was by immunoSEQ multiplex PCR. The table has around 300,000 clones, roughly 86% seen once. The sequencing sample was made of PBMCs or T cells enriched from blood (not recorded which). These receptors originate from a woman aged 30 to 39 who had recovered from COVID-19. The CDR3 runs from the conserved cysteine through the conserved F or W. D genes are given only for firm matches. Size values are once, few and many counts, or a class for expanded clones, and some rows have none.

j_call: TRBJ2-6; clone_size: -; d_call: -; v_call: TRBV3-1/TRBV3-2; cdr3_nt: TGTGCCAGCAGCCCCAGTCGGCGGGCTCTGGGGGCCAACGTCCTGACTTTC; cdr3_aa: CASSPSRRALGANVLTF
j_call: TRBJ1-1; clone_size: -; d_call: TRBD1; v_call: TRBV7-9; cdr3_nt: TGTGCCAGCAGCTTAGTCGACAGGGGAGGACTCTTGAACACTGAAGCTTTCTTT; cdr3_aa: CASSLVDRGGLLNTEAFF
j_call: TRBJ1-1; clone_size: once; d_call: -; v_call: TRBV5-1; cdr3_nt: TGCGCCAGCAGCTTGGACCAGGGTGGGGCTGAAGCTTTCTTT; cdr3_aa: CASSLDQGGAEAFF
j_call: TRBJ1-2; clone_size: -; d_call: -; v_call: TRBV5-1; cdr3_nt: TGCGCCAGCAGCCTAGCAGGGGTGGGTGGCTACACCTTC; cdr3_aa: CASSLAGVGGYTF
j_call: TRBJ1-2; clone_size: -; d_call: -; v_call: TRBV25-1; cdr3_nt: TGTGCCAGCAGTGAATCGGTTTTAGGCTACACCTTC; cdr3_aa: CASSESVLGYTF
j_call: TRBJ1-1; clone_size: -; d_call: -; v_call: TRBV27; cdr3_nt: TGTGCCAGCAGCTGGTCTTTAGAGTCTGAAGCTTTCTTT; cdr3_aa: CASSWSLESEAFF
j_call: TRBJ1-1; clone_size: -; d_call: -; v_call: TRBV4-2; cdr3_nt: TGTGCCAGCAGCCTCCAGCGTAGGGAGACGAACACTGAAGCTTTCTTT; cdr3_aa: CASSLQRRETNTEAFF
j_call: TRBJ2-7; clone_size: -; d_call: TRBD2; v_call: TRBV7-2; cdr3_nt: TGTGCCAGCAGCAATATAGCGGGGGGGAGGACGGAGCAGTACTTC; cdr3_aa: CASSNIAGGRTEQYF
j_call: TRBJ1-6; clone_size: -; d_call: TRBD1; v_call: TRBV18; cdr3_nt: TGTGCCAGCTCACTCCGGGACAGGGGTCTCGGTTCACCCCTCCACTTT; cdr3_aa: CASSLRDRGLGSPLHF
j_call: TRBJ2-5; clone_size: -; d_call: TRBD1; v_call: TRBV5-4; cdr3_nt: TGTGCCAGCAGCACCGGGACAGGAGACCAAGAGACCCAGTACTTC; cdr3_aa: CASSTGTGDQETQYF
j_call: TRBJ2-4; clone_size: -; d_call: TRBD2; v_call: TRBV29-1; cdr3_nt: TGCAGCGCGGCCCAGCGGGGGGGCGGAAACATTCAGTACTTC; cdr3_aa: CSAAQRGGGNIQYF
j_call: TRBJ2-7; clone_size: -; d_call: -; v_call: TRBV27; cdr3_nt: TGTGCCAGCAGTTCAAATGGTTGGAGGAGGGGCAACTACGAGCAGTACTTC; cdr3_aa: CASSSNGWRRGNYEQYF
j_call: TRBJ1-2; clone_size: -; d_call: TRBD1; v_call: TRBV7-9; cdr3_nt: TGTGCCAGCAGCTCCCTGGGACAGGGCCCTCTTGAATTCTATGGCTACACCTTC; cdr3_aa: CASSSLGQGPLEFYGYTF
j_call: TRBJ1-2; clone_size: -; d_call: -; v_call: TRBV12-3/TRBV12-4; cdr3_nt: TGTGCCAGCAGTCATCAGCGACGAAACGGCTACACCTTC; cdr3_aa: CASSHQRRNGYTF
j_call: TRBJ1-5; clone_size: once; d_call: -; v_call: TRBV30; cdr3_nt: TGTGCCTGGAGTGTAATCCGGGGGGACTTAAATAGCAATCAGCCCCAGCATTTT; cdr3_aa: CAWSVIRGDLNSNQPQHF
j_call: TRBJ1-1; clone_size: -; d_call: TRBD1; v_call: TRBV18; cdr3_nt: TGTGCCAGCTCACCAGGGACAGGGAGGGACACTGAAGCTTTCTTT; cdr3_aa: CASSPGTGRDTEAFF